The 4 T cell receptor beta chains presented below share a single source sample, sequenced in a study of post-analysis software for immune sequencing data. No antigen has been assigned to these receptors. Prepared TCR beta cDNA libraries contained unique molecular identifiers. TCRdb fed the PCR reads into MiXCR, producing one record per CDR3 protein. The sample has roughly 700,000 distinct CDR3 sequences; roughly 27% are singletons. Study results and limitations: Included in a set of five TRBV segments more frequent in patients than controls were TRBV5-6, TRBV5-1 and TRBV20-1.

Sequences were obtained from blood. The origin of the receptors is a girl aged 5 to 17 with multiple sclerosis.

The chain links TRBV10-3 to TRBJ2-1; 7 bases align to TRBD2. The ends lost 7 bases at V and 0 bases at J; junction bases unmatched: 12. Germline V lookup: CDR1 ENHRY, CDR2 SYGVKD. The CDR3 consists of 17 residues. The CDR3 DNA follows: TGTGCCATCAAAGGGTCGGGGGGAGTTGGCTCCTACAATGAGCAGTTCTTC. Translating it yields CAIKGSGGVGSYNEQFF.

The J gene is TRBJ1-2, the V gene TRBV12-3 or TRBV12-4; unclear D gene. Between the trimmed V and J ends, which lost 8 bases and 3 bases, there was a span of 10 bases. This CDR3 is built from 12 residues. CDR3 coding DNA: TGTGCCAGCGGCTTCCTCCACTATGGCTACACCTTC. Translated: CASGFLHYGYTF.

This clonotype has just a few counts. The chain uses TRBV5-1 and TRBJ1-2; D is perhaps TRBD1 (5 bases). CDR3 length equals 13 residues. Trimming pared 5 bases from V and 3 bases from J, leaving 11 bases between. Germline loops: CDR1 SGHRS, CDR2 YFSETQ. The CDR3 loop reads CASRPGADYGYTF. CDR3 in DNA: TGCGCCAGCAGACCTGGGGCCGACTATGGCTACACCTTC.

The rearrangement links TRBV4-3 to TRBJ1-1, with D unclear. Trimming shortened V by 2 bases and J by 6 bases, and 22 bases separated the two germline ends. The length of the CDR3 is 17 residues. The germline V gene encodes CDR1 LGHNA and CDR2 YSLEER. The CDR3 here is CASSQWSGSEGGAEAFF. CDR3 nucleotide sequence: TGCGCCAGCAGCCAATGGTCCGGTTCGGAGGGAGGCGCTGAAGCTTTCTTT.